This entry lists 13 T cell receptor beta chains sequenced from one sample in a study of blood T cells in healthy people across ages. It was with a sample-barcoded 5' primer and a J-beta primer mix that a second PCR of about 6 to 12 cycles was run. From the 5' RACE reads, TCRdb called clonotypes with MiXCR, one entry per CDR3 protein. The top ten clones hold roughly 12% of a sample with 1.5 million to 2 million distinct CDR3 sequences, around 36% of them seen once. The sequencing sample was made of blood. Source of these receptors: a young woman in good health.

The chain recombines TRBV12-3 or TRBV12-4 with TRBJ1-1, with TRBD1 as a possible D gene (6 bases). Trimming took 6 bases from V and 4 from J, leaving 18 bases between them. The CDR3 is made up of 15 amino acids. The CDR3 protein is CASSLSARGSTEAFF. Written as DNA, the CDR3 is TGTGCCAGCAGCCTATCGGCCAGGGGCAGCACTGAAGCTTTCTTT.

The chain carries TRBV9 and TRBJ1-4; D may be TRBD1 (6 bases). This CDR3 comprises 14 residues. Germline lookup yields CDR1 SGDLS and CDR2 YYNGEE. Trimming left V 0 bases short and J 5 bases short, with 8 bases between. The CDR3 loop is CASSVAGVNEKLFF. CDR3 DNA: TGTGCCAGCAGCGTAGCAGGGGTCAATGAAAAACTGTTTTTT.

This clonotype was found once. CDR3 protein: CASSPTVPERETQYF. DNA for the CDR3: TGTGCCAGCTCACCGACCGTCCCCGAGAGGGAGACCCAGTACTTC. This chain uses TRBV18 with TRBJ2-4; D not resolved. The J call is in doubt because the DNA end fits TRBJ2-5 better. This CDR3 contains 15 residues. Germline V gives CDR1 KGHSH, CDR2 LQKENI.

This clonotype occurred a few times. The chain uses TRBV5-1 and TRBJ1-2; unclear D gene. The length of the CDR3 is 14 residues. Trimming shortened V by 4 bases and J by 8 bases, and 18 bases separated the two germline ends. The germline V gene encodes CDR1 SGHRS and CDR2 YFSETQ. CDR3: CASSMEPASGGYTF. The CDR3 region has the DNA TGCGCCAGCAGCATGGAACCAGCCTCCGGGGGCTACACCTTC.

The chain carries TRBV27 and TRBJ2-1; D remains unclear. Trimming left V 4 bases short and J 0 bases short, with 13 bases between. The CDR3 has 16 residues. Germline CDR1 MNHEY, CDR2 SMNVEV (reference sequence). CDR3 coding DNA: TGTGCCAGCAGTTCTAGGACCTCTAGCTCCTACAATGAGCAGTTCTTC. Its protein is CASSSRTSSSYNEQFF.

The chain has TRBV7-8 and TRBJ2-7, with a possible D match to TRBD1 (6 bases). CDR1 is SGHVS, CDR2 FQNEAQ, per germline. Trimming stripped 1 base from V and 4 bases from J, with 11 bases between. CDR3 length equals 14 residues. For the CDR3, the DNA is TGTGCCAGCAGCTTAGATAACAGGGCTTACGAGCAGTACTTC. This gives the protein CASSLDNRAYEQYF.

The V call is TRBV5-1, the J call TRBJ1-5; maybe TRBD1 (5 bases). Trimming took 0 bases from V and 6 from J, leaving 13 bases between them. CDR1 and CDR2 (germline): SGHRS, YFSETQ. The CDR3 runs to 15 residues. The CDR3 DNA reads TGCGCCAGCAGCTTGGTTTACGGGGGGGGTCAGCCCCAGCATTTT. Residues: CASSLVYGGGQPQHF.

V usage is TRBV20-1 and J usage is TRBJ1-1, with D uncertain. Germline CDR1 is DFQATT and CDR2 is SNEGSKA (reference sequence). CDR3 size: 14 residues. Between the trimmed V and J ends, which lost 0 bases and 6 bases, there was a span of 14 bases. CDR3 amino acids: CSARDRTRSAEAFF. CDR3 nucleotides: TGCAGTGCTAGAGATCGGACGAGATCCGCTGAAGCTTTCTTT.

In its sample, this clonotype was seen a few times. The CDR3: CATSERDGPSDEQFF. The CDR3, as DNA: TGTGCCACCAGTGAACGAGACGGGCCTTCTGATGAGCAGTTCTTC. The chain uses TRBV24-1 and TRBJ2-1; D unresolved. The CDR3 is made up of 15 amino acids. CDR1 KGHDR and CDR2 SFDVKD come from the germline V gene. Trimming stripped 4 bases from V and 8 bases from J, with 17 bases between.

This clonotype showed up just a few times. The V gene is TRBV4-2, the J gene TRBJ2-1, with 9 nucleotides matching TRBD2. The germline V gene encodes CDR1 LGHNA and CDR2 YNFKEQ. V was pared by 0 bases and J by 7 bases, with 4 bases of the junction left unmatched. The CDR3 has 15 amino acids. CDR3 sequence (DNA): TGTGCCAGCAGCCAAGATAGCGGGAGTCAGAATGAGCAGTTCTTC. It codes for CASSQDSGSQNEQFF.

The J gene is TRBJ1-2, the V gene TRBV20-1, with D hard to call. The V gene's germline CDR1 is DFQATT and CDR2 SNEGSKA (reference sequence). CDR3 length equals 14 residues. With 1 base removed from V and 8 bases from J, the gap between germline ends came to 17 bases. The CDR3 reads CSARVGWGVGGYTF. The CDR3 coding sequence is TGCAGTGCTAGAGTGGGTTGGGGAGTAGGCGGCTACACCTTC.

The table lists this clonotype with a count of one. The chain recombines TRBV30 with TRBJ2-5, with TRBD1 as a possible D gene (6 bases). The J call is in doubt because the DNA end fits TRBJ2-7 better. The CDR3 consists of 12 residues. The V gene's germline CDR1 is GTSNPN and CDR2 SVGIG (reference sequence). This chain's CDR3 is CAWTTTGREQYF. CDR3 bases: TGTGCCTGGACTACAACAGGGCGCGAGCAGTACTTC.

The chain uses TRBV28 and TRBJ2-3; TRBD2 aligns across 9 bases. The junction had 11 bases not matched to a gene; V was cut back by 5 bases and J by 5 bases. The CDR3 loop spans 16 amino acids. CDR1 is MDHEN and CDR2 is SYDVKM in the germline V gene. CDR3 region: CASSPLAGVVGDTQYF. DNA of the CDR3: TGTGCCAGCAGTCCATTAGCGGGAGTAGTCGGAGATACGCAGTATTTT.